The text below deals with one T cell receptor (beta chain). This CDR3 contains 15 residues. With 1 base clipped from V and 9 bases from J, the junction kept 8 bases outside the gene matches. Germline V gene data show CDR1 as SGHTA and CDR2 as FQGNSA. This entry is derived from a study of T cell changes during pregnancy in multiple sclerosis. Using immunoSEQ multiplex PCR, the repertoire was profiled, and TCRdb retains in-frame clones only, with some absent. The table includes approximately 49,000 clones, around 90% detected once. The clonotype originates from a female donor in good health, enrolled as a control in a pregnancy study. Sequenced material: peripheral blood, taken after pregnancy. This chain links TRBV7-2 with TRBJ1-5, with 8 bases that match TRBD1. DNA for the CDR3: TGTGCCAGCAGCTTAGACGCAGGGGGCTATCGGCCCCAGCATTTT. Amino acid sequence: CASSLDAGGYRPQHF. The complete variable domain, with remaining parts taken from reference TRBV7-2 and TRBJ1-5, reads GAGVSQSPSNKVTEKGKDVELRCDPISGHTALYWYRQSLGQGLEFLIYFQGNSAPDKSGLPSDRFSAERTGGSVSTLTIQRTQQEDSAVYLCASSLDAGGYRPQHFGDGTRLSIL.